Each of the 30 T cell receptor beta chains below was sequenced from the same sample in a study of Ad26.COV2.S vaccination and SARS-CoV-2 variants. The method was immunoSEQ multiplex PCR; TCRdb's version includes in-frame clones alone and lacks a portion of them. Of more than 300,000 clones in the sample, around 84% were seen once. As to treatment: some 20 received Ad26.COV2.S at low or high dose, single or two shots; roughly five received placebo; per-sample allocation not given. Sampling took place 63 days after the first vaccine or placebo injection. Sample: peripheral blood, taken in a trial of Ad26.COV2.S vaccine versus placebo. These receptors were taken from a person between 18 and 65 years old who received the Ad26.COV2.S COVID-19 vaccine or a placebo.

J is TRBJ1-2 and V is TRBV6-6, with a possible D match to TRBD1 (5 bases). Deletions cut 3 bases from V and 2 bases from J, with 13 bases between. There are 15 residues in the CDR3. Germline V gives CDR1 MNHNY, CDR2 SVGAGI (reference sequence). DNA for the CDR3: TGTGCCAGCAGTTATGGGGGTTTAGGCAACTATGGCTACACCTTC. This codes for CASSYGGLGNYGYTF.

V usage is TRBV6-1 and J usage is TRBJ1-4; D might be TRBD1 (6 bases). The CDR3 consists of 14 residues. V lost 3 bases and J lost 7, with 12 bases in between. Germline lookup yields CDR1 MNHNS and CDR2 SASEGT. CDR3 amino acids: CASSDRGGGEKLFF. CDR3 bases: TGTGCCAGCAGTGATCGGGGGGGCGGTGAAAAACTGTTTTTT.

For the CDR3, the DNA is TGTGCCAGCAGTTTAGGGTACACTGAAGCTTTCTTT. Protein sequence: CASSLGYTEAFF. The V and J genes are TRBV6-6 and TRBJ1-1; D not certain. Germline V gives CDR1 MNHNY, CDR2 SVGAGI (reference sequence). V lost 4 bases to trimming and J lost 3 bases, with 6 bases between them. This CDR3 is 12 amino acids long.

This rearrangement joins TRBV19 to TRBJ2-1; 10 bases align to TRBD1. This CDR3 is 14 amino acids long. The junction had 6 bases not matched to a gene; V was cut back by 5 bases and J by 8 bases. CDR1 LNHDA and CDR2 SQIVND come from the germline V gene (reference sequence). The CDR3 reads CASSLTGGNYEQFF. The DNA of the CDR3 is TGTGCCAGTAGTTTGACAGGGGGCAACTATGAGCAGTTCTTC. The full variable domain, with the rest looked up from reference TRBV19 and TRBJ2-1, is DGGITQSPKYLFRKEGQNVTLSCEQNLNHDAMYWYRQDPGQGLRLIYYSQIVNDFQKGDIAEGYSVSREKKESFPLTVTSAQKNPTAFYLCASSLTGGNYEQFFGPGTRLTVL.

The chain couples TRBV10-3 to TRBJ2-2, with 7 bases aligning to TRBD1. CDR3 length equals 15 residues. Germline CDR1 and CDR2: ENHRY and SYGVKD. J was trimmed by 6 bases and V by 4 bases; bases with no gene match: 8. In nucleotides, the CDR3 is TGTGCCATCAGTGGGGGACAGATCGGGGCCGGGGAGCTGTTTTTT. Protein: CAISGGQIGAGELFF.

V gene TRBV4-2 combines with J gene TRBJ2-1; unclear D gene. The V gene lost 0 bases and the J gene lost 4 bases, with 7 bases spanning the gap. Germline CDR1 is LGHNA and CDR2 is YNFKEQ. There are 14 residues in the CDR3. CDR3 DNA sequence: TGTGCCAGCAGCCAAGACCCCTCGTACAATGAGCAGTTCTTC. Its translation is CASSQDPSYNEQFF.

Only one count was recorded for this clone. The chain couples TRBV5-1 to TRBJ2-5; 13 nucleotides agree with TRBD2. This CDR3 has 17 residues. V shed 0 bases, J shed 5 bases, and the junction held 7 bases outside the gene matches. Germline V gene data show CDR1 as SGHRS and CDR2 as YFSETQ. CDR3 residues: CASSLGGLAGVDETQYF. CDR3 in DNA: TGCGCCAGCAGCTTGGGAGGACTAGCGGGGGTTGATGAGACCCAGTACTTC.

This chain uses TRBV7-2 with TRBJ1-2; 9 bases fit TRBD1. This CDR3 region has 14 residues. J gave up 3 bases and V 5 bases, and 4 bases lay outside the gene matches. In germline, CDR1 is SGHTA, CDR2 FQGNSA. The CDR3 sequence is CASSPRTGDYGYTF. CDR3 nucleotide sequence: TGTGCCAGCAGCCCCCGGACAGGGGACTATGGCTACACCTTC.

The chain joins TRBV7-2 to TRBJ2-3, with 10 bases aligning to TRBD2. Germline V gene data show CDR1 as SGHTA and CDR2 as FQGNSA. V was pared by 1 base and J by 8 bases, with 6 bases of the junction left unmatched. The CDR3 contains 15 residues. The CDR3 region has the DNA TGTGCCAGCAGCTTAGGGCTAGCGGGGGTGGGTACGCAGTATTTT. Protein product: CASSLGLAGVGTQYF.

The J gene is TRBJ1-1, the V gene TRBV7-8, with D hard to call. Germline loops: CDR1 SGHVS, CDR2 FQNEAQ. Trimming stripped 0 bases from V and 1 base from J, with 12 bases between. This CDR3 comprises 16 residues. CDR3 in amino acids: CASSLAAGSKNTEAFF. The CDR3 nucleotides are TGTGCCAGCAGCTTAGCAGCGGGCAGCAAGAACACTGAAGCTTTCTTT.

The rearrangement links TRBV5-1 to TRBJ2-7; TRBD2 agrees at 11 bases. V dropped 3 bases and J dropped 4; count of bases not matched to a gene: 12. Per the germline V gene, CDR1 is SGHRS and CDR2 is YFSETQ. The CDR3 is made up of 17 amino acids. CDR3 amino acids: CASSSRLAGGLSYEQYF. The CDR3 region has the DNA TGCGCCAGCAGCTCCCGCCTAGCGGGGGGTCTGAGTTACGAGCAGTACTTC. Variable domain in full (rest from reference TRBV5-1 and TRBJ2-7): KAGVTQTPRYLIKTRGQQVTLSCSPISGHRSVSWYQQTPGQGLQFLFEYFSETQRNKGNFPGRFSGRQFSNSRSEMNVSTLELGDSALYLCASSSRLAGGLSYEQYFGPGTRLTVT.

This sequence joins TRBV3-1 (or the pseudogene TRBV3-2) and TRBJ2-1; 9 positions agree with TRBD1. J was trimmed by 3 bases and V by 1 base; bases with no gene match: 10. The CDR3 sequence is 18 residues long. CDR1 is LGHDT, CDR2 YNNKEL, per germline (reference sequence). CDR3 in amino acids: CASSQVFGQGKGYNEQFF. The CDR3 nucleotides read TGTGCCAGCAGCCAAGTTTTCGGACAGGGGAAAGGCTACAATGAGCAGTTCTTC.

CDR3 region: CASSQDIQVPYEQYF. CDR3 in DNA: TGCGCCAGCAGCCAAGATATCCAGGTTCCCTACGAGCAGTACTTC. This rearrangement joins TRBV4-3 to TRBJ2-7; D remains ambiguous. V was shortened by 0 bases and J by 2 bases, with 11 bases between the two germline ends. Germline V gene data show CDR1 as LGHNA and CDR2 as YSLEER. The CDR3 sequence is 15 residues long.

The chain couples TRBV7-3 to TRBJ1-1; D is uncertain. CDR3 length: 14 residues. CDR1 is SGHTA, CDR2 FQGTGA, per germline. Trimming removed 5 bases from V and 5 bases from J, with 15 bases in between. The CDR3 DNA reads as TGTGCCAGCAGCGCCCAGGTTGGTCAGACTGAAGCTTTCTTT. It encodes CASSAQVGQTEAFF.

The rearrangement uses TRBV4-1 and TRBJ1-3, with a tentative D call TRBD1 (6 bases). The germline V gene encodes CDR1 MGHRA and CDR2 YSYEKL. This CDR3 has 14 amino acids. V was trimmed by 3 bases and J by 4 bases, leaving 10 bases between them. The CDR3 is CASSHTGPGNTIYF. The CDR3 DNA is TGCGCCAGCAGCCACACAGGGCCCGGAAACACCATATATTTT.

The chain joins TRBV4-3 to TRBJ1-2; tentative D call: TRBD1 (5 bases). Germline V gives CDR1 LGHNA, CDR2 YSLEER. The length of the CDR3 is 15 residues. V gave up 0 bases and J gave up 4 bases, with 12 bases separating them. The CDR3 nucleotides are TGCGCCAGCAGCCAAGATGGGGGAGGGATCTATGGCTACACCTTC. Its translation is CASSQDGGGIYGYTF.

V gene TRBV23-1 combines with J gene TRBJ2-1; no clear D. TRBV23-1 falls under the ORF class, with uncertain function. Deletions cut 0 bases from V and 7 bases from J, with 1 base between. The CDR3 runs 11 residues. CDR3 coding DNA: TGCGCCAGCAGTCAATCGAATGAGCAGTTCTTC. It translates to CASSQSNEQFF.

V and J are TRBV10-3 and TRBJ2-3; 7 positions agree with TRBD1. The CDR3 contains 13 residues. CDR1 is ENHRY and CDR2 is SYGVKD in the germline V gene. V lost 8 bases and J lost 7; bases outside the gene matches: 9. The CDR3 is CAIAGGIRNTQYF. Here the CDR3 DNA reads TGTGCCATCGCAGGGGGAATTAGGAATACGCAGTATTTT.

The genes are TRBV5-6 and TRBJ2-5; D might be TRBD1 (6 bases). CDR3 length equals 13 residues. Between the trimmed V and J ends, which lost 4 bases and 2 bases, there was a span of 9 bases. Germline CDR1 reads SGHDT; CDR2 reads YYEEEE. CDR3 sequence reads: CASSKTGQETQYF. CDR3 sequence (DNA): TGTGCCAGCAGCAAGACAGGACAAGAGACCCAGTACTTC.

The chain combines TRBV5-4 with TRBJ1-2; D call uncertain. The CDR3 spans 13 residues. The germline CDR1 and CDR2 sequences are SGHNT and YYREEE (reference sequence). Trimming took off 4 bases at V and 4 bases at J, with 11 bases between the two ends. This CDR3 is CASSPDWIYGYTF. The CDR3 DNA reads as TGTGCCAGCAGCCCGGACTGGATCTATGGCTACACCTTC.

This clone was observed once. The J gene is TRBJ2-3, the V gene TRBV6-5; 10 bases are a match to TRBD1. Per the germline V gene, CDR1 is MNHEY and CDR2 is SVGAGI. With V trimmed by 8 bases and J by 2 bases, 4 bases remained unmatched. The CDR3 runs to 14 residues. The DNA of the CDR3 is TGTGCCAGCCGGGACAGGGGCATCACAGATACGCAGTATTTT. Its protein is CASRDRGITDTQYF.

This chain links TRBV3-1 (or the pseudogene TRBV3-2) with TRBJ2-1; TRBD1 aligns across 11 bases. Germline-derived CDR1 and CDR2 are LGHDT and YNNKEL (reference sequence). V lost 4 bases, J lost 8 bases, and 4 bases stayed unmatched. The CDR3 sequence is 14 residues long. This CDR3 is CASSPGQGAYEQFF. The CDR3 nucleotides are TGTGCCAGCAGCCCCGGACAGGGGGCGTATGAGCAGTTCTTC.

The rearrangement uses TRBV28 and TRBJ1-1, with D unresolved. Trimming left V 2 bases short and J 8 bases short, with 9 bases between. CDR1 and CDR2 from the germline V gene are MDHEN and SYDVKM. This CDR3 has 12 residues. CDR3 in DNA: TGTGCCAGCAGTTTAGTGCGGGTCGAAGCTTTCTTT. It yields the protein CASSLVRVEAFF.

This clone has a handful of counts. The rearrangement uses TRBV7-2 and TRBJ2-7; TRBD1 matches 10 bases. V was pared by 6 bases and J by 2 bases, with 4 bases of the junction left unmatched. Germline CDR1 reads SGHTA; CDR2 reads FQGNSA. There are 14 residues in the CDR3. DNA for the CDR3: TGTGCCAGCAGTTGGGACAGGGGAGCCTACGAGCAGTACTTC. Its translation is CASSWDRGAYEQYF. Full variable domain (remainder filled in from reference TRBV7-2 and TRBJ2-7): GAGVSQSPSNKVTEKGKDVELRCDPISGHTALYWYRQSLGQGLEFLIYFQGNSAPDKSGLPSDRFSAERTGGSVSTLTIQRTQQEDSAVYLCASSWDRGAYEQYFGPGTRLTVT.

CDR3 in DNA: TGTGCCAGCAGCCTGGGAGGGCAGCAAGAGACCCAGTACTTC. It is translated as CASSLGGQQETQYF. The rearrangement uses TRBV5-5 and TRBJ2-5; 7 bases align to TRBD2. Germline-derived CDR1 and CDR2 are SGHKS and YYEKEE (reference sequence). The CDR3 runs to 14 residues. Losses at the gene ends were 4 bases for V and 2 bases for J; bases not matched to a gene: 5.

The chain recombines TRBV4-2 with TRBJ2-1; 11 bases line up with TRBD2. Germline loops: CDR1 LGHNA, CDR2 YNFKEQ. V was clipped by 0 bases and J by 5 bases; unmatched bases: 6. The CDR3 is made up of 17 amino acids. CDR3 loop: CASSQDASGGHNNEQFF. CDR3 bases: TGTGCCAGCAGCCAAGATGCTAGCGGGGGGCACAACAATGAGCAGTTCTTC.

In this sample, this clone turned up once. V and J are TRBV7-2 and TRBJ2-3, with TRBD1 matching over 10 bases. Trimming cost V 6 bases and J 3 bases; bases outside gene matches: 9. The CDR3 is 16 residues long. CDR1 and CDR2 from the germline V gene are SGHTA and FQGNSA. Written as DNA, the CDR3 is TGTGCCAGCAGACCTAGGACAGGGGGTGGGACAGATACGCAGTATTTT. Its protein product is CASRPRTGGGTDTQYF.

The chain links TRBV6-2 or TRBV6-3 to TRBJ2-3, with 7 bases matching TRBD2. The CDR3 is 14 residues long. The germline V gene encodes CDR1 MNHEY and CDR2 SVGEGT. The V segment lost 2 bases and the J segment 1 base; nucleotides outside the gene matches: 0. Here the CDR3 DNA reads TGTGCCAGCAGTTACGCGGGGGGCACAGATACGCAGTATTTT. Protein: CASSYAGGTDTQYF.

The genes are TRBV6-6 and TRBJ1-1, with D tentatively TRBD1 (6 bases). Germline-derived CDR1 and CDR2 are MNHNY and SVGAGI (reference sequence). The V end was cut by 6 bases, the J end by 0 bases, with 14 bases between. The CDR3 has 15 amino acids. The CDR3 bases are TGTGCCAGCAGCAACTCATACAGGGTGAACACTGAAGCTTTCTTT. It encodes CASSNSYRVNTEAFF.

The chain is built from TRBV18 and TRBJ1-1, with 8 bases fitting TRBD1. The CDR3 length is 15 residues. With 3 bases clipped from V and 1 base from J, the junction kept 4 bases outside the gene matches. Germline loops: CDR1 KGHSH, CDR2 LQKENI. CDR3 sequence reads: CASSPDGQGNTEAFF. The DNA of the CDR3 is TGTGCCAGCTCACCCGACGGACAGGGGAACACTGAAGCTTTCTTT.